This paragraph reports one T cell receptor (beta chain). In the original processing: Cell counts per sample came from amplifying reference gene primers. The table came from immunoSEQ multiplex PCR; TCRdb's copy has only in-frame clones and leaves some out. The DNA was the basis for D and trimming; V, J and clone size are from that table. The sample consists of fewer than 200,000 clones, about 85% of them appearing once. The data stem from a study of blood T cell repertoires in COVID-19. Across the whole study: Sites in the United States, Italy and Spain provided acute and convalescent COVID-19 samples.

This CDR3 is built from 14 residues. Germline V gene data show CDR1 as SNHLY and CDR2 as FYNNEI. The V gene lost 2 bases and the J gene lost 4 bases, with 9 bases spanning the gap. Sequencing was done on a sample of peripheral blood. The receptor comes from a man aged 60 to 75 who had recovered from COVID-19. The J gene is TRBJ1-5, the V gene TRBV2, with no clear D. The DNA for the CDR3 is TGTGCCAGCAGTGAAAGGTCCGGGAATCAGCCCCAGCATTTT. Encoded protein: CASSERSGNQPQHF.